These 20 T cell receptor beta chains were sequenced from one sample in a study of blood T cell repertoires in COVID-19. Clones were sequenced by immunoSEQ multiplex PCR, and TCRdb holds only the in-frame ones, with some missing. The profile shows about 210,000 clones, roughly four fifths of them singletons. Sequenced input: peripheral blood. Every receptor here comes from a woman aged 40 to 55 with active or convalescent COVID-19.

The chain couples TRBV11-3 to TRBJ1-1; a weak D match, TRBD1 (6 bases). The V gene's germline CDR1 is SGHNT and CDR2 YENEEA. Trimming removed 0 bases from V and 4 bases from J, with 12 bases in between. CDR3 length equals 15 residues. The CDR3 bases are TGTGCCAGCAGCTTAGAATACAGGGAGGGCACTGAAGCTTTCTTT. Translation gives CASSLEYREGTEAFF.

This clone has more than one count but fewer than ten. This chain uses TRBV11-2 with TRBJ2-7; TRBD2 matches at 13 bases. The junction had 10 bases not matched to a gene; V was cut back by 2 bases and J by 6 bases. Germline-derived CDR1 and CDR2 are SGHAT and FQNNGV. The CDR3 covers 17 residues. In DNA, the CDR3 is TGTGCCAGCAGCTTAAGTATCGGACTAGCGGGAGTAGGCGAGCAGTACTTC. It specifies CASSLSIGLAGVGEQYF.

This clone showed up just once. The chain links TRBV4-2 to TRBJ2-1; 9 nucleotides agree with TRBD1. This CDR3 comprises 15 residues. Germline values: CDR1 LGHNA, CDR2 YNFKEQ. V lost 3 bases and J lost 6; bases outside the gene matches: 6. CDR3 region: CASSQVQGAGNEQFF. The DNA for the CDR3 is TGTGCCAGCAGCCAGGTACAGGGGGCGGGCAATGAGCAGTTCTTC.

This clone was seen a few times. This rearrangement joins TRBV10-3 to TRBJ2-7; TRBD2 agrees at 7 bases. Per germline, CDR1 ENHRY and CDR2 SYGVKD. This CDR3 has 11 amino acids. After removal of 10 bases from V and 5 bases from J, the junction contained 5 bases not matched to a gene. In DNA form, the CDR3 reads TGTGCCACGGGACTATCCGACGAGCAGTACTTC. This sequence encodes CATGLSDEQYF.

This rearrangement joins TRBV7-3 to TRBJ1-6, with TRBD1 identical over 9 bases. Germline V CDR1 and CDR2: SGHTA, FQGTGA. The CDR3 loop spans 16 amino acids. V gave up 1 base and J gave up 10 bases; unmatched junction bases: 8. CDR3 DNA sequence: TGTGCCAGCAGCTTAAAAGGGGGGACAGGGAACTCACCCCTCCACTTT. Encoded protein: CASSLKGGTGNSPLHF.

The rearrangement joins TRBV7-3 to TRBJ2-3; TRBD2 matches 7 bases. Germline CDR1 reads SGHTA; CDR2 reads FQGTGA. The CDR3 is 16 residues long. Trimming took 4 bases from V and 0 from J; bases not matched to a gene: 7. The CDR3, as DNA: TGTGCCAGCAGCTCAACTAGCGTCACTAGCACAGATACGCAGTATTTT. Translation: CASSSTSVTSTDTQYF.

This clone showed up just a few times. The genes are TRBV6-5 and TRBJ2-6; 10 bases line up with TRBD1. Germline values: CDR1 MNHEY, CDR2 SVGAGI. The CDR3 is made up of 15 amino acids. V was clipped by 6 bases and J by 2 bases; unmatched bases: 1. The CDR3 here is CASRGTGAGANVLTF. The CDR3 region has the DNA TGTGCCAGCAGGGGGACAGGGGCTGGGGCCAACGTCCTGACTTTC.

The chain carries TRBV29-1 and TRBJ2-7; 10 positions agree with TRBD1. The V gene end was trimmed by 2 bases and the J gene end by 2 bases; junction bases not matched to a gene: 6. Germline V gene lookup returns CDR1 SQVTM and CDR2 ANQGSEA. The CDR3 totals 15 residues. CDR3 in amino acids: CSVEKGQGSPYEQYF. CDR3 DNA sequence: TGCAGCGTTGAAAAGGGACAGGGGTCCCCCTACGAGCAGTACTTC.

The V call is TRBV7-8, the J call TRBJ1-1; D not certain. V was pared by 3 bases and J by 4 bases, with 15 bases between. The germline V gene has CDR1 SGHVS and CDR2 FQNEAQ. The CDR3 totals 15 residues. The CDR3 is CASSFSLPGSTEAFF. The CDR3 DNA sequence: TGTGCCAGCAGCTTCTCCCTGCCGGGGTCCACTGAAGCTTTCTTT.

J is TRBJ2-1 and V is TRBV4-3; TRBD1 matches 8 bases. V shed 4 bases and J 9 bases; nucleotides not matched to a gene: 20. Germline CDR1 LGHNA, CDR2 YSLEER. CDR3 length: 18 amino acids. CDR3 DNA sequence: TGCGCCAGCAGCCCAAAGCGACTCGGACAGGGATTAGGGGGTGAGCAGTTCTTC. Amino acids: CASSPKRLGQGLGGEQFF.

The chain is built from TRBV27 and TRBJ2-2; D is possibly TRBD1 (6 bases). The CDR3 length is 17 residues. The germline V gene encodes CDR1 MNHEY and CDR2 SMNVEV (reference sequence). Between the trimmed V and J ends, which lost 6 bases and 0 bases, there was a span of 17 bases. The CDR3 sequence is CASRRTGFLANTGELFF. Written as DNA, the CDR3 is TGTGCCAGCAGAAGAACAGGGTTTCTCGCGAACACCGGGGAGCTGTTTTTT.

This chain joins TRBV5-1 and TRBJ2-7; a possible D gene is TRBD1 (6 bases). Trimming took 1 base from V and 3 from J, leaving 14 bases between them. The CDR3 covers 15 residues. Germline loops: CDR1 SGHRS, CDR2 YFSETQ. The chain's CDR3 is CASSLSGVEGYEQYF. The CDR3 DNA sequence: TGCGCCAGCAGCTTGTCAGGGGTCGAGGGCTACGAGCAGTACTTC.

CDR3 bases: TGTGCCAGCAGCCGGACAGGGGTAGAGACCCAGTACTTC. It yields the protein CASSRTGVETQYF. The chain joins TRBV6-2 or TRBV6-3 to TRBJ2-5, with 9 positions matching TRBD1. The germline V gene has CDR1 MNHEY and CDR2 SVGEGT. The CDR3 length is 13 residues. J lost 4 bases, V lost 6 bases, and 3 bases had no gene match.

This chain connects TRBV6-5 to TRBJ1-1; D possibly corresponds to TRBD1 (6 bases). The ends were cut back, 4 bases at V and 0 bases at J, with 15 bases in the middle. CDR1 and CDR2 from the germline V gene are MNHEY and SVGAGI. CDR3 size: 16 residues. The CDR3 region has the DNA TGTGCCAGCAGTTCAGGGGCCCCGAGCCTGAACACTGAAGCTTTCTTT. Amino acid sequence: CASSSGAPSLNTEAFF.

The chain carries TRBV12-5 and TRBJ1-2; 9 positions match TRBD1. Per germline, CDR1 LGHNT and CDR2 FRNRAP. This CDR3 region has 12 residues. V dropped 6 bases and J dropped 5; count of bases not matched to a gene: 1. CDR3 in amino acids: CASGDRGYGYTF. The CDR3 DNA follows: TGTGCTAGTGGGGACAGGGGTTATGGCTACACCTTC.

A few counts support this clone. V is TRBV3-1 (or the pseudogene TRBV3-2) and J is TRBJ1-4; a possible D gene is TRBD1 (5 bases). The CDR3 spans 17 residues. Trimming shortened V by 2 bases and J by 9 bases, and 22 bases separated the two germline ends. The germline V gene encodes CDR1 LGHDT and CDR2 YNNKEL (reference sequence). CDR3: CASSQISGQGLMQKLFF. Written as DNA, the CDR3 is TGTGCCAGCAGCCAAATCTCGGGTCAGGGTTTAATGCAAAAACTGTTTTTT.

The genes are TRBV7-2 and TRBJ2-3, with 11 bases aligning to TRBD2. Trimming at V came to 1 base and at J to 3 bases, leaving 3 bases not matched to a gene. CDR1 SGHTA and CDR2 FQGNSA come from the germline V gene. The CDR3 contains 16 residues. The DNA of the CDR3 is TGTGCCAGCAGCTTAGGCCGACTAGCGGGGACAGATACGCAGTATTTT. Protein: CASSLGRLAGTDTQYF.

The J gene is TRBJ1-1, the V gene TRBV25-1, with D hard to call. The CDR3 is made up of 16 amino acids. V dropped 1 base and J dropped 2 bases, with 14 bases sitting between them. Germline lookup yields CDR1 MGHDK and CDR2 SYGVNS. The CDR3 coding sequence is TGTGCCAGCAGTGAATCGGCCGGGATCGATAACACTGAAGCTTTCTTT. It yields the protein CASSESAGIDNTEAFF.

The rearrangement joins TRBV18 to TRBJ1-5; TRBD1 is a possible D gene (6 bases). In germline, CDR1 is KGHSH, CDR2 LQKENI. V gave up 5 bases and J gave up 7 bases, with 12 bases separating them. This CDR3 region has 13 residues. Here the CDR3 reads CASSDRMEQPQHF. The CDR3 bases are TGTGCCAGCTCAGACAGGATGGAACAGCCCCAGCATTTT.

This rearrangement joins TRBV6-1 to TRBJ1-1, with TRBD1 matching 7 bases. The germline V gene encodes CDR1 MNHNS and CDR2 SASEGT. The CDR3 sequence is 15 residues long. Losses at the gene ends were 2 bases for V and 7 bases for J; bases not matched to a gene: 10. The CDR3 region has the DNA TGTGCCAGCAGTGAAAAGGGGGCGGTTGGCCTTGAAGCTTTCTTT. Translating gives CASSEKGAVGLEAFF.